This T cell receptor beta chain was found in a study of cytomegalovirus exposure and HLA in healthy donors. For the study at large: There were fewer than 500 genotyped donors. Of these, 81% fell in the genetic ancestry cluster associated with self-reported Caucasian donors.

PCR primers comprised 60 Vbeta and 13 Jbeta primers. Repertoires were generated with immunoSEQ multiplex PCR, while TCRdb's copy carries only in-frame clones and drops some. Seen here are about 110,000 clones, 65% to 85% observed once, and the top ten hold about 0.25%. Study-level results: According to an earlier analysis, most TCR beta V segments yielded productive rearrangements about 87% or about 30% of the time. TCR beta V- and J-gene trimming was later associated with a missense DCLRE1C variant.

Notes on this clone: The antigen remains undetermined.

Per germline, CDR1 MNHEY and CDR2 SMNVEV (reference sequence). V shed 6 bases and J shed 4 bases, with 20 bases lying between them. The CDR3 is 16 amino acids. The sample comprised PBMCs. The sequence was obtained from a man aged 45-60 years in good health and CMV-seronegative. The chain joins TRBV27 to TRBJ2-3; a possible D gene is TRBD1 (6 bases). The CDR3 region has the DNA TGTGCCAGCAGATCTTGGGGGCCTGCTGGCTCAGATACGCAGTATTTT. This encodes CASRSWGPAGSDTQYF.